This passage covers 18 T cell receptor beta chains from one sample sequenced in a study of blood T cell repertoires in COVID-19. Profiled with immunoSEQ multiplex PCR; TCRdb holds only in-frame clones, not every one. This sample has about 150,000 clones, with about nine tenths found just once. The sequenced sample was peripheral blood. Receptor source: a man aged 18 to 30 with COVID-19, enrolled during active disease.

V is TRBV7-9 and J is TRBJ2-3; D remains ambiguous. Germline V CDR1 and CDR2: SEHNR, FQNEAQ (reference sequence). The CDR3 covers 13 residues. V was shortened by 4 bases and J by 1 base, with 6 bases between the two germline ends. The DNA of the CDR3 is TGTGCCAGCAGCTCCCGCGGCACAGATACGCAGTATTTT. The encoded protein is CASSSRGTDTQYF.

This chain links TRBV25-1 with TRBJ1-5; D may be TRBD1 (5 bases). Germline V gene lookup returns CDR1 MGHDK and CDR2 SYGVNS. The CDR3 sequence is 14 residues long. Trimming removed 3 bases from V and 6 bases from J, with 12 bases in between. The CDR3 region is CASSESGRSQPQHF. The CDR3 nucleotides are TGTGCCAGCAGTGAGTCAGGGAGGAGTCAGCCCCAGCATTTT.

The rearrangement joins TRBV15 to TRBJ2-7, with D maybe TRBD1 (7 bases). V lost 8 bases to trimming and J lost 6 bases, with 23 bases between them. The CDR3 has 15 residues. CDR1 is LNHNV and CDR2 is YYDKDF in the germline V gene (reference sequence). CDR3 residues: CATRLLVAGGGEQYF. The CDR3 region has the DNA TGTGCCACCCGGCTTTTAGTGGCAGGGGGAGGCGAGCAGTACTTC. Combining the CDR3 with reference TRBV15 and TRBJ2-7 gives the whole variable domain DAMVIQNPRYQVTQFGKPVTLSCSQTLNHNVMYWYQQKSSQAPKLLFHYYDKDFNNEADTPDNFQSRRPNTSFCFLDIRSPGLGDTAMYLCATRLLVAGGGEQYFGPGTRLTVT.

This clone was recorded once. This sample also contains other DNA sequences that code for the same CDR3. The chain joins TRBV27 to TRBJ2-2, with unresolved D. CDR3 size: 12 residues. V lost 6 bases to trimming and J lost 4 bases, with 6 bases between them. Germline loops: CDR1 MNHEY, CDR2 SMNVEV (reference sequence). The CDR3 here is CASSRGTGELFF. In nucleotides, the CDR3 is TGTGCCAGCAGCAGAGGCACCGGGGAGCTGTTTTTT.

This chain's CDR3 is CASSSGSQETQYF. CDR3 DNA: TGTGCCAGTAGTAGCGGGTCCCAAGAGACCCAGTACTTC. The chain carries TRBV19 and TRBJ2-5, with D possibly being TRBD2 (5 bases). This CDR3 spans 13 amino acids. The germline V gene has CDR1 LNHDA and CDR2 SQIVND (reference sequence). Trimming pared 4 bases from V and 1 base from J, leaving 7 bases between. The full variable domain, rest sourced from reference TRBV19 and TRBJ2-5, is DGGITQSPKYLFRKEGQNVTLSCEQNLNHDAMYWYRQDPGQGLRLIYYSQIVNDFQKGDIAEGYSVSREKKESFPLTVTSAQKNPTAFYLCASSSGSQETQYFGPGTRLLVL.

The genes are TRBV7-9 and TRBJ2-7; the D gene is possibly TRBD1 (6 bases). V was cut by 0 bases and J by 8 bases, with 17 bases left in between. This CDR3 comprises 15 residues. CDR1 and CDR2 (germline): SEHNR, FQNEAQ (reference sequence). CDR3 in amino acids: CASSLADYGTPKQYF. The CDR3 DNA follows: TGTGCCAGCAGCTTAGCGGATTACGGGACACCAAAGCAGTACTTC.

The chain joins TRBV3-1 (or the pseudogene TRBV3-2) to TRBJ1-1; 10 nucleotides line up with TRBD1. CDR3 length: 14 amino acids. CDR1 and CDR2 from the germline V gene are LGHDT and YNNKEL (reference sequence). The J segment lost 1 base and the V segment lost 5 bases, leaving 1 base of the junction unmatched. The CDR3 loop reads CASSWDRGNTEAFF. The CDR3 coding sequence is TGTGCCAGCAGCTGGGACAGGGGGAACACTGAAGCTTTCTTT.

This chain uses TRBV19 with TRBJ2-2; tentative D call: TRBD1 (6 bases). The germline V gene encodes CDR1 LNHDA and CDR2 SQIVND (reference sequence). The CDR3 is made up of 14 amino acids. With 7 bases removed from V and 3 bases from J, the gap between germline ends came to 12 bases. In DNA, the CDR3 is TGTGCCAGTAATGGGGGCGCGGACACCGGGGAGCTGTTTTTT. It is translated as CASNGGADTGELFF.

The V call is TRBV4-3, the J call TRBJ2-4; 7 bases fit TRBD2. The V segment lost 1 base and the J segment 0 bases; nucleotides outside the gene matches: 6. The CDR3 spans 17 residues. Germline V gene data show CDR1 as LGHNA and CDR2 as YSLEER. The CDR3 protein is CASSQGGLAGAKNIQYF. DNA of the CDR3: TGCGCCAGCAGCCAAGGAGGCTTAGCGGGAGCCAAAAACATTCAGTACTTC.

Concerning this clone: No DNA is shown, since the ends of the CDR3 on it are uncertain; the CDR3 is the one TCRdb lists. The rearrangement links TRBV21-1 to TRBJ2-1; TRBD1 is the table's D call, not checked against the DNA. TRBV21-1 counts as a pseudogene. The CDR3 length is 17 residues, termini included. The chain's CDR3 is CASSQVGQGSSYNEQFF.

This clone occurred once. This chain connects TRBV5-6 to TRBJ2-2, with TRBD1 identical over 9 bases. Per germline, CDR1 SGHDT and CDR2 YYEEEE. The CDR3 runs to 16 residues. V lost 4 bases to trimming and J lost 3 bases; unmatched junction nucleotides: 7. CDR3: CASSTGQGFYTGELFF. The CDR3 region has the DNA TGTGCCAGCAGCACCGGACAGGGGTTTTACACCGGGGAGCTGTTTTTT.

The V gene is TRBV30, the J gene TRBJ1-2; D remains unclear. Germline lookup yields CDR1 GTSNPN and CDR2 SVGIG (reference sequence). V was clipped by 0 bases and J by 4 bases, with 15 bases between them. There are 15 residues in the CDR3. The CDR3 protein is CAWSVQDPNPYGYTF. DNA of the CDR3: TGTGCCTGGAGTGTCCAGGATCCCAACCCCTATGGCTACACCTTC.

This rearrangement joins TRBV4-3 to TRBJ2-2; possibly TRBD1 for D (5 bases). Germline loops: CDR1 LGHNA, CDR2 YSLEER. The CDR3 is 18 amino acids. Trimming removed 4 bases at V and 3 bases at J, with 21 bases between. Here the CDR3 DNA reads TGCGCCAGCAGCCGTATCAAGGGGCCGGAGCACGACACCGGGGAGCTGTTTTTT. It codes for CASSRIKGPEHDTGELFF.

This chain links TRBV27 with TRBJ1-2; D gene uncertain. The V end lost 2 bases, the J end lost 8 bases, and 12 bases lay between the germline ends. Germline V gives CDR1 MNHEY, CDR2 SMNVEV (reference sequence). This CDR3 comprises 13 residues. CDR3 sequence reads: CASSLLGSGGYTF. DNA of the CDR3: TGTGCCAGCAGTTTACTGGGCAGTGGCGGCTACACCTTC.

The V gene is TRBV27, the J gene TRBJ1-1, with TRBD1 matching 8 bases. The J segment lost 8 bases and the V segment lost 3 bases, leaving 2 bases of the junction unmatched. The CDR3 consists of 12 residues. Germline lookup yields CDR1 MNHEY and CDR2 SMNVEV (reference sequence). The CDR3 coding sequence is TGTGCCAGCAGTTTCCGACAGGGGGAAGCTTTCTTT. Protein: CASSFRQGEAFF.

The J gene is TRBJ2-7, the V gene TRBV29-1, with 9 bases fitting TRBD2. CDR1 and CDR2 (germline): SQVTM, ANQGSEA. The CDR3 spans 13 residues. Trimming at V came to 6 bases and at J to 4 bases, leaving 7 bases not matched to a gene. The CDR3 DNA is TGCAGCGTGGAAATAGCGGGAGCGTACGAGCAGTACTTC. Translated, it gives CSVEIAGAYEQYF.

V gene TRBV15 combines with J gene TRBJ1-2; TRBD1 might be the D (6 bases). CDR3 length: 14 amino acids. Germline V lookup: CDR1 LNHNV, CDR2 YYDKDF (reference sequence). V shed 4 bases and J shed 6 bases, with 15 bases lying between them. Here the CDR3 DNA reads TGTGCCACCAGCACTTTACAGGGAGTTGATGGCTACACCTTC. It is translated as CATSTLQGVDGYTF. The full variable domain, completed using reference TRBV15 and TRBJ1-2, is DAMVIQNPRYQVTQFGKPVTLSCSQTLNHNVMYWYQQKSSQAPKLLFHYYDKDFNNEADTPDNFQSRRPNTSFCFLDIRSPGLGDTAMYLCATSTLQGVDGYTFGSGTRLTVV.

The J gene is TRBJ1-1, the V gene TRBV3-1 (or the pseudogene TRBV3-2); maybe TRBD1 (6 bases). V was cut by 1 base and J by 1 base, with 13 bases left in between. The V gene's germline CDR1 is LGHDT and CDR2 YNNKEL (reference sequence). The CDR3 runs 16 residues. This chain's CDR3 is CASSQGGGRGNTEAFF. In DNA, the CDR3 is TGTGCCAGCAGCCAAGGTGGGGGCAGGGGGAACACTGAAGCTTTCTTT.